The T cell receptor (beta chain) described here comes from a study of blood T cell repertoires in COVID-19. Clones were sequenced by immunoSEQ multiplex PCR, and TCRdb holds only the in-frame ones, with some missing. In the table there are 130,000 to 150,000 clones, around nine tenths of which are singletons. Per the germline V gene, CDR1 is MDHEN and CDR2 is SYDVKM. The length of the CDR3 is 17 residues. The junction had 11 bases not matched to a gene; V was cut back by 7 bases and J by 0 bases. This TCR was sampled from a middle-aged woman with acute or convalescent COVID-19. The sample comprised peripheral blood. The chain employs TRBV28 and TRBJ1-3, with 8 positions matching TRBD1. DNA for the CDR3: TGTGCCAGCACCTCAGGACAGGGAAGAACCTCTGGAAACACCATATATTTT. This encodes CASTSGQGRTSGNTIYF.